A single sample gave rise to the 22 T cell receptor beta chains below, sequenced in a study of T cells after yellow fever vaccination. TCRdb reanalysed the 5' RACE reads using MiXCR and keeps one entry per CDR3 protein. Among under 400,000 distinct CDR3 sequences listed, under 14% were seen once. The material was PBMCs, obtained on the day of the first yellow fever vaccination. These receptors were collected from a man aged 18 to 35 who received the YFV17D yellow fever vaccine.

The chain uses TRBV7-3 and TRBJ2-5, with D uncertain. V lost 4 bases and J lost 7, with 13 bases in between. Germline CDR1 SGHTA, CDR2 FQGTGA. The length of the CDR3 is 13 residues. The CDR3 DNA sequence: TGTGCCAGCAGCTCCGGTGCGGCAGGGACCCAGTACTTC. Translated, it gives CASSSGAAGTQYF.

This clonotype has just a few counts. V and J are TRBV7-2 and TRBJ2-1; TRBD2 is a possible D gene (5 bases). The CDR3 is 15 residues long. The germline V gene has CDR1 SGHTA and CDR2 FQGNSA. V was cut by 3 bases and J by 4 bases, with 13 bases left in between. The CDR3, as DNA: TGTGCCAGCAGCTTTTTCGGACTGTCGTACAATGAGCAGTTCTTC. Its protein product is CASSFFGLSYNEQFF.

This clonotype appeared once. The chain links TRBV12-3 or TRBV12-4 to TRBJ2-3; D is ambiguous. Trimming left V 6 bases short and J 8 bases short, with 15 bases between. The CDR3 loop spans 13 amino acids. The CDR3 spells CASRSPGFGTQYF. CDR3 bases: TGTGCCAGCAGAAGTCCGGGCTTCGGTACGCAGTATTTT.

J is TRBJ2-2 and V is TRBV28, with D maybe TRBD1 (6 bases). CDR1 and CDR2 (germline): MDHEN, SYDVKM. CDR3 length: 15 residues. V was cut by 5 bases and J by 4 bases, with 14 bases left in between. The DNA for the CDR3 is TGTGCCAGCAGTCAACAGGGATCAAGCACCGGGGAGCTGTTTTTT. As protein: CASSQQGSSTGELFF. The whole variable domain, remainder taken from reference TRBV28 and TRBJ2-2, is DVKVTQSSRYLVKRTGEKVFLECVQDMDHENMFWYRQDPGLGLRLIYFSYDVKMKEKGDIPEGYSVSREKKERFSLILESASTNQTSMYLCASSQQGSSTGELFFGEGSRLTVL.

This sequence joins TRBV4-1 and TRBJ2-2; tentative D call: TRBD1 (6 bases). The germline V gene has CDR1 MGHRA and CDR2 YSYEKL. The V and J ends lost 4 bases and 4 bases respectively, with 13 bases between them. The CDR3 extends over 15 amino acids. This chain's CDR3 is CASSPRDTPTGELFF. The CDR3 DNA sequence: TGCGCCAGCAGCCCTCGGGACACTCCCACCGGGGAGCTGTTTTTT.

This clonotype was detected only a few times. This chain connects TRBV7-2 to TRBJ2-1; tentatively, D is TRBD2 (6 bases). The CDR3 has 17 residues. V was clipped by 5 bases and J by 10 bases, with 27 bases between them. From germline, CDR1 is SGHTA and CDR2 FQGNSA. The CDR3 bases are TGTGCCAGCAGCAAATACTCGGGACCACCGGGGGAAATCGAGCAGTTCTTC. This translates into CASSKYSGPPGEIEQFF.

The table lists this clonotype with a few counts. The chain has TRBV4-2 and TRBJ2-7; 10 bases line up with TRBD2. The trim removed 5 bases at V and 0 bases at J, leaving 10 bases unmatched. This CDR3 has 17 residues. Germline loops: CDR1 LGHNA, CDR2 YNFKEQ. The CDR3 loop is CASSMGTSGVYSYEQYF. CDR3 bases: TGTGCCAGCAGCATGGGCACTAGCGGGGTATACTCCTACGAGCAGTACTTC.

This clonotype has more than one count but fewer than ten. This chain uses TRBV7-2 with TRBJ1-5; 7 nucleotides agree with TRBD1. V lost 4 bases, J lost 5 bases, and 8 bases stayed unmatched. CDR1 and CDR2 (germline): SGHTA, FQGNSA. This CDR3 comprises 15 residues. The CDR3 DNA reads as TGTGCCAGCAGCTCCCAGGGGGTAGGGGATCAGCCCCAGCATTTT. It yields the protein CASSSQGVGDQPQHF. The whole variable domain, filled in from reference TRBV7-2 and TRBJ1-5, reads GAGVSQSPSNKVTEKGKDVELRCDPISGHTALYWYRQSLGQGLEFLIYFQGNSAPDKSGLPSDRFSAERTGGSVSTLTIQRTQQEDSAVYLCASSSQGVGDQPQHFGDGTRLSIL.

The V call is TRBV6-6, the J call TRBJ2-6; D is possibly TRBD1 or TRBD2 (6 bases each). The ends were cut back, 8 bases at V and 0 bases at J, with 35 bases in the middle. The CDR3 covers 23 residues. In germline, CDR1 is MNHNY, CDR2 SVGAGI (reference sequence). CDR3 DNA: TGTGCCAGCTGGATCTTCCGGCGGGACACGGAAATTATCCCGAGCTCTGGGGCCAACGTCCTGACTTTC. Protein sequence: CASWIFRRDTEIIPSSGANVLTF.

This clonotype was picked up a small number of times. V usage is TRBV7-2 and J usage is TRBJ2-1; D is unclear. V was shortened by 2 bases and J by 0 bases, with 5 bases between the two germline ends. CDR1 is SGHTA, CDR2 FQGNSA, per germline. The CDR3 runs 14 residues. For the CDR3, the DNA is TGTGCCAGCAGCTTACCTCACTCCTACAATGAGCAGTTCTTC. Translating it yields CASSLPHSYNEQFF.

The chain combines TRBV10-3 with TRBJ2-2, with D tentatively TRBD2 (5 bases). The CDR3 length is 14 residues. V dropped 7 bases and J dropped 2 bases, with 11 bases sitting between them. Germline V gene sequence: CDR1 ENHRY, CDR2 SYGVKD. CDR3 loop: CAIKGLGNTGELFF. The CDR3 bases are TGTGCCATCAAAGGACTGGGCAACACCGGGGAGCTGTTTTTT.

Only a few counts were recorded for this clonotype. CDR3 residues: CASSLRLAGGDNEQFF. The DNA for the CDR3 is TGCGCCAGCAGCTTGAGGCTAGCGGGGGGGGACAATGAGCAGTTCTTC. V is TRBV5-1 and J is TRBJ2-1; 12 nucleotides align to TRBD2. After removal of 1 base from V and 5 bases from J, the junction contained 4 bases not matched to a gene. This CDR3 spans 16 amino acids. Germline V gene data show CDR1 as SGHRS and CDR2 as YFSETQ.

This clonotype has ten or more counts. The chain couples TRBV11-2 to TRBJ2-5; D perhaps matches TRBD1 (5 bases). The CDR3 covers 17 residues. Per germline, CDR1 SGHAT and CDR2 FQNNGV. V gave up 4 bases and J gave up 0 bases, with 18 bases separating them. CDR3 residues: CASSSILGAHNQETQYF. CDR3 nucleotides: TGTGCCAGCAGCTCCATCCTTGGGGCGCACAACCAAGAGACCCAGTACTTC.

This clonotype was seen more than once but under ten times. This rearrangement joins TRBV12-5 to TRBJ2-7; 7 bases line up with TRBD1. There are 14 residues in the CDR3. CDR1 is LGHNT and CDR2 is FRNRAP in the germline V gene. J lost 5 bases, V lost 7 bases, and 11 bases had no gene match. CDR3 amino acids: CASVPGTDINEQYF. CDR3 DNA: TGTGCTAGTGTCCCCGGGACAGATATCAACGAGCAGTACTTC.

CDR3 sequence (DNA): TGTGCCAGCAGCTTAAACCTCATTAATGAGCAGTTCTTC. This codes for CASSLNLINEQFF. The chain uses TRBV7-6 and TRBJ2-1; no clear D gene. Germline V lookup: CDR1 SGHVS, CDR2 FNYEAQ. The CDR3 has 13 residues. V was pared by 2 bases and J by 7 bases, with 9 bases between.

This chain joins TRBV24-1 and TRBJ2-1; perhaps TRBD1 as D (6 bases). CDR3 length: 14 amino acids. Germline CDR1 KGHDR, CDR2 SFDVKD. Between the trimmed V and J ends, which lost 9 bases and 8 bases, there was a span of 19 bases. For the CDR3, the DNA is TGTGCCACCCGACACCCACAGGGCCCCCATGAGCAGTTCTTC. Protein sequence: CATRHPQGPHEQFF.

This clonotype has just a few counts. The rearrangement joins TRBV5-1 to TRBJ2-3; no clear D gene. Trimming left V 0 bases short and J 2 bases short, with 7 bases between. The CDR3 length is 14 residues. The germline V gene has CDR1 SGHRS and CDR2 YFSETQ. CDR3 bases: TGCGCCAGCAGCTTGGAACAGTACACAGATACGCAGTATTTT. It is translated as CASSLEQYTDTQYF.

V is TRBV20-1 and J is TRBJ1-4; 9 bases match TRBD1. Germline CDR1 reads DFQATT; CDR2 reads SNEGSKA (reference sequence). Trimming took 3 bases from V and 8 from J; bases not matched to a gene: 7. This CDR3 has 14 residues. This CDR3 reads CSASDRGKGEKLFF. CDR3 nucleotide sequence: TGCAGTGCTAGTGACAGGGGGAAGGGGGAAAAACTGTTTTTT.

CDR3 nucleotides: TGTGCCAGCAGCATCCGGGGGTCCTACAATGAGCAGTTCTTC. It is translated as CASSIRGSYNEQFF. The chain has TRBV7-2 and TRBJ2-1, with D maybe TRBD2 (6 bases). Germline V CDR1 and CDR2: SGHTA, FQGNSA. V lost 5 bases and J 1 base, leaving 9 bases between the germline ends. The CDR3 has 14 residues.

This clonotype was observed a handful of times. The rearrangement links TRBV20-1 to TRBJ2-1, with D maybe TRBD1 (8 bases). Trimming took 0 bases from V and 1 from J, leaving 13 bases between them. CDR1 is DFQATT and CDR2 is SNEGSKA in the germline V gene (reference sequence). The length of the CDR3 is 16 residues. CDR3 amino acids: CSARDYRGGSYNEQFF. CDR3 DNA: TGCAGTGCTAGAGACTACAGGGGGGGGTCCTACAATGAGCAGTTCTTC.

The chain uses TRBV5-1 and TRBJ2-1, with TRBD2 matching 13 bases. The CDR3 has 17 amino acids. Germline lookup yields CDR1 SGHRS and CDR2 YFSETQ. V was pared by 0 bases and J by 4 bases, with 4 bases of the junction left unmatched. DNA of the CDR3: TGCGCCAGCAGCTTGGGACTAGCGGGGGGCATATACAATGAGCAGTTCTTC. It is translated as CASSLGLAGGIYNEQFF.

This chain joins TRBV20-1 and TRBJ1-2; D unclear. The germline V gene encodes CDR1 DFQATT and CDR2 SNEGSKA (reference sequence). Trimming pared 0 bases from V and 8 bases from J, leaving 19 bases between. This CDR3 region has 15 residues. The CDR3 DNA reads TGCAGTGCTAGAGATCAACGAGGAGGAGTGAGGGGCTACACCTTC. Encoded protein: CSARDQRGGVRGYTF.